One and the same sample provided the 32 T cell receptor beta chains below, sequenced in a study of beta chain features in type 1 diabetes (dated by TCRdb to 2016 to 2019). Overall study outcomes, separate from this receptor: Type 1 diabetes patients showed a moderate but significant shortening of TCRB CDR3 length in all four CD4+ subsets.

The method behind the library was the immunoSEQ multiplex PCR assay. All of the isolated RNA was reverse transcribed with the High Capacity cDNA Reverse Transcription Kit, so expressed TCRB transcripts were sequenced. TCRdb carries this immuneACCESS record with in-frame sequences only. Its versions omit some clonotypes, under half of them owing to an unresolved V gene in the studies checked, with the rest unexplained. The sample profile shows around 710,000 clones; roughly 12% of them were found once. The ten largest clones capture 0.09% to 0.15% of the sample. Antigens for these TCRs are unknown. The sequencing input was naive CD4+ T cells from blood. The sample's cell subset or site label is to be understood as: true naive CD4+ T cells. The receptors here all came from a man aged 25-45 years with type 1 diabetes.

V usage is TRBV6-6 and J usage is TRBJ2-5; unclear D gene. V was clipped by 4 bases and J by 4 bases, with 16 bases between them. Germline V CDR1 and CDR2: MNHNY, SVGAGI (reference sequence). The CDR3 extends over 15 amino acids. The CDR3 nucleotides are TGTGCCAGCAGTTCCTTCGACCGGACGCCAGAGACCCAGTACTTC. It codes for CASSSFDRTPETQYF.

The CDR3 loop is CASSPPGSGGPYEQYF. The CDR3 nucleotides are TGTGCCAGCAGCCCTCCGGGTAGCGGGGGGCCCTACGAGCAGTACTTC. V usage is TRBV11-2 and J usage is TRBJ2-7; 10 bases map to TRBD2. The CDR3 is 16 amino acids. Germline lookup yields CDR1 SGHAT and CDR2 FQNNGV. V lost 5 bases and J lost 2; bases outside the gene matches: 9.

A few counts support this clone. The J gene is TRBJ1-2, the V gene TRBV29-1; D not resolved. The germline gives CDR1 SQVTM, CDR2 ANQGSEA. V was shortened by 4 bases and J by 0 bases, with 9 bases between the two germline ends. The CDR3 contains 13 residues. CDR3 amino acids: CSVGAAANYGYTF. The CDR3 bases are TGCAGCGTTGGCGCAGCGGCTAACTATGGCTACACCTTC.

This chain connects TRBV5-1 to TRBJ2-7, with a weak D call TRBD1 (6 bases). CDR1 is SGHRS and CDR2 is YFSETQ in the germline V gene. The CDR3 is 15 residues long. Trimming took off 0 bases at V and 1 base at J, with 11 bases between the two ends. CDR3 loop: CASSLALDRSYEQYF. The CDR3 DNA reads as TGCGCCAGCAGCTTGGCCCTGGACAGATCCTACGAGCAGTACTTC.

This clone was picked up a small number of times. J is TRBJ1-4 and V is TRBV13; 8 nucleotides match TRBD1. The CDR3 has 18 amino acids. Germline CDR1 and CDR2: PRHDT and FYEKMQ (reference sequence). V trimming: 5 bases; J trimming: 8 bases; junction bases outside the gene matches: 19. CDR3 DNA sequence: TGTGCCAGCAGCCCCTCCGGGACAGGCCGGGACGAAGGCGAAAAACTGTTTTTT. Translating gives CASSPSGTGRDEGEKLFF.

This chain connects TRBV2 to TRBJ1-2; a weak D match, TRBD1 (5 bases). This CDR3 has 13 residues. Trimming removed 8 bases at V and 2 bases at J, with 12 bases between. Germline V gene sequence: CDR1 SNHLY, CDR2 FYNNEI. The CDR3 DNA reads TGTGCCAGCCTCGTTCAGGGAAACTATGGCTACACCTTC. Translated: CASLVQGNYGYTF.

This clone was recorded a few times. The V call is TRBV7-2, the J call TRBJ1-4; no clear D. Trimming removed 6 bases at V and 0 bases at J, with 11 bases between. From germline, CDR1 is SGHTA and CDR2 FQGNSA. The CDR3 has 15 residues. The CDR3 region has the DNA TGTGCCAGCAGTCGCCAACGAGCAACTAATGAAAAACTGTTTTTT. It specifies CASSRQRATNEKLFF.

This clone occurred a few times. The rearrangement uses TRBV9 and TRBJ2-2; D is unclear. Between the trimmed V and J ends, which lost 0 bases and 4 bases, there was a span of 10 bases. CDR1 is SGDLS, CDR2 YYNGEE, per germline. The CDR3 is made up of 15 amino acids. Written as DNA, the CDR3 is TGTGCCAGCAGCGTAGACTCGACTGTCACCGGGGAGCTGTTTTTT. It specifies CASSVDSTVTGELFF.

The chain couples TRBV14 to TRBJ1-2; a possible D gene is TRBD1 (6 bases). V lost 2 bases, J lost 4 bases, and 14 bases lay in between. Germline assignment: CDR1 SGHDN and CDR2 FVKESK. This CDR3 contains 15 residues. CDR3 region: CASSQKTGVFYGYTF. CDR3 bases: TGTGCCAGCAGCCAAAAGACAGGCGTCTTCTATGGCTACACCTTC. The complete variable domain, with remaining parts taken from reference TRBV14 and TRBJ1-2, reads EAGVTQFPSHSVIEKGQTVTLRCDPISGHDNLYWYRRVMGKEIKFLLHFVKESKQDESGMPNNRFLAERTGGTYSTLKVQPAELEDSGVYFCASSQKTGVFYGYTFGSGTRLTVV.

This clone was detected a few times. The chain recombines TRBV4-3 with TRBJ2-3; 8 bases agree with TRBD2. V lost 1 base and J lost 2; bases outside the gene matches: 2. Germline loops: CDR1 LGHNA, CDR2 YSLEER. The CDR3 has 15 residues. CDR3 DNA sequence: TGCGCCAGCAGCCAAGGAGCGGGAGCCACAGATACGCAGTATTTT. Its protein is CASSQGAGATDTQYF.

This clone has a handful of counts. This chain uses TRBV29-1 with TRBJ2-2; D is unresolved. The germline V gene encodes CDR1 SQVTM and CDR2 ANQGSEA. The CDR3 runs to 13 residues. V lost 4 bases to trimming and J lost 3 bases, with 9 bases between them. This CDR3 reads CSVALVDTGELFF. The CDR3 DNA sequence: TGCAGCGTTGCTTTAGTCGACACCGGGGAGCTGTTTTTT.

The sample holds a few counts of this clone. This sequence joins TRBV27 and TRBJ2-2; TRBD2 matches at 8 bases. The CDR3 length is 14 residues. V dropped 8 bases and J dropped 3; count of bases not matched to a gene: 5. Germline CDR1 MNHEY, CDR2 SMNVEV (reference sequence). CDR3 sequence (DNA): TGTGCCAGCTACGGGACTAGTCACACCGGGGAGCTGTTTTTT. Translated: CASYGTSHTGELFF.

The CDR3 DNA sequence: TGCGCCAGCAGCCCTACGACCGGGACCACCTATGGCTACACCTTC. As protein: CASSPTTGTTYGYTF. The chain uses TRBV5-1 and TRBJ1-2, with D possibly matching TRBD1 (5 bases). Germline V gene lookup returns CDR1 SGHRS and CDR2 YFSETQ. The ends were cut back, 4 bases at V and 4 bases at J, with 17 bases in the middle. CDR3 length: 15 residues.

A few counts support this clone. The chain combines TRBV4-3 with TRBJ2-3, with a tentative D call TRBD1 (6 bases). The CDR3 runs 16 residues. Trimming pared 0 bases from V and 6 bases from J, leaving 16 bases between. Germline V gene sequence: CDR1 LGHNA, CDR2 YSLEER. Here the CDR3 reads CASSQEVGQGKDTQYF. The CDR3 bases are TGCGCCAGCAGCCAAGAAGTCGGGCAGGGGAAGGATACGCAGTATTTT.

This clone was detected only a few times. The genes are TRBV28 and TRBJ2-5; 8 nucleotides align to TRBD1. The CDR3 has 13 amino acids. V gave up 7 bases and J gave up 5 bases; unmatched junction bases: 6. In germline, CDR1 is MDHEN, CDR2 SYDVKM. The CDR3 region has the DNA TGTGCCAGCATGGGTTACAGGGGGGAGACCCAGTACTTC. Translating gives CASMGYRGETQYF.

The V and J genes are TRBV2 and TRBJ1-4; 11 positions agree with TRBD1. The CDR3 is 14 amino acids. The trim removed 8 bases at V and 5 bases at J, leaving 4 bases unmatched. Germline V CDR1 and CDR2: SNHLY, FYNNEI. For the CDR3, the DNA is TGTGCCAGCGGACAGGGGGCCTTCAATGAAAAACTGTTTTTT. This translates into CASGQGAFNEKLFF.

This clone was found a few times. The chain uses TRBV5-1 and TRBJ1-1; D is undetermined. From germline, CDR1 is SGHRS and CDR2 YFSETQ. The V gene lost 0 bases and the J gene lost 1 base, with 10 bases spanning the gap. The CDR3 has 15 residues. The CDR3 loop reads CASSLVAVQNTEAFF. CDR3 nucleotide sequence: TGCGCCAGCAGCTTGGTTGCGGTACAGAACACTGAAGCTTTCTTT.

This clone was counted only a few times. The chain carries TRBV7-2 and TRBJ2-2; no clear D. V was shortened by 5 bases and J by 2 bases, with 6 bases between the two germline ends. The CDR3 is made up of 13 amino acids. Germline V gives CDR1 SGHTA, CDR2 FQGNSA. CDR3 coding DNA: TGTGCCAGCAGCATGAGAAACACCGGGGAGCTGTTTTTT. Its translation: CASSMRNTGELFF. The variable domain in full, with the rest retrieved from reference TRBV7-2 and TRBJ2-2, is GAGVSQSPSNKVTEKGKDVELRCDPISGHTALYWYRQSLGQGLEFLIYFQGNSAPDKSGLPSDRFSAERTGGSVSTLTIQRTQQEDSAVYLCASSMRNTGELFFGEGSRLTVL.

The DNA for the CDR3 is TGTGCCAGCAGTATCCCAGGGGGTGACTATGGCTACACCTTC. Protein product: CASSIPGGDYGYTF. The chain employs TRBV6-1 and TRBJ1-2, with 7 bases fitting TRBD1. Losses at the gene ends were 5 bases for V and 3 bases for J; bases not matched to a gene: 6. Germline loops: CDR1 MNHNS, CDR2 SASEGT. This CDR3 is 14 amino acids long.

The table lists this clone with a few counts. CDR3 coding DNA: TGTGCCAGCAGCTTAGCGCGGCAGGGGGTCTATGGCTACACCTTC. This sequence encodes CASSLARQGVYGYTF. This rearrangement joins TRBV7-9 to TRBJ1-2; 7 bases line up with TRBD1. Trimming removed 0 bases from V and 4 bases from J; junction bases left unmatched: 5. CDR3 length equals 15 residues. The germline CDR1 and CDR2 sequences are SEHNR and FQNEAQ (reference sequence). Full variable domain (missing parts from reference TRBV7-9 and TRBJ1-2): DTGVSQNPRHKITKRGQNVTFRCDPISEHNRLYWYRQTLGQGPEFLTYFQNEAQLEKSRLLSDRFSAERPKGSFSTLEIQRTEQGDSAMYLCASSLARQGVYGYTFGSGTRLTVV.

V is TRBV11-2 and J is TRBJ2-1; 10 bases map to TRBD1. Germline trimming cut 5 bases from V and 6 bases from J; bases unmatched to any gene: 7. The V gene's germline CDR1 is SGHAT and CDR2 FQNNGV. The CDR3 totals 15 residues. DNA for the CDR3: TGTGCCAGCAGCCCGGGGACAGGGGCCGTCAATGAGCAGTTCTTC. Protein sequence: CASSPGTGAVNEQFF.

This chain links TRBV30 with TRBJ1-3, with 7 positions matching TRBD1. V gave up 0 bases and J gave up 2 bases; unmatched junction bases: 1. This CDR3 has 14 amino acids. Germline V gene sequence: CDR1 GTSNPN, CDR2 SVGIG (reference sequence). As DNA, the CDR3 is TGTGCCTGGAGTGTGGGACAGCCTGGAAACACCATATATTTT. It yields the protein CAWSVGQPGNTIYF.

The chain couples TRBV6-5 to TRBJ2-7; 10 bases are a match to TRBD1. Germline loops: CDR1 MNHEY, CDR2 SVGAGI. The CDR3 contains 13 residues. Germline trimming cut 7 bases from V and 6 bases from J; bases unmatched to any gene: 6. CDR3 coding DNA: TGTGCCAGCACCTCGGGACAGGGGACCGAGCAGTACTTC. Amino acid sequence: CASTSGQGTEQYF.

This clone turned up a few times. The J gene is TRBJ1-1, the V gene TRBV5-1; D is undetermined. The CDR3 covers 13 residues. Germline CDR1 SGHRS, CDR2 YFSETQ. The V gene lost 0 bases and the J gene lost 1 base, with 4 bases spanning the gap. The CDR3 DNA reads TGCGCCAGCAGCTTGGGTACGAACACTGAAGCTTTCTTT. Translating gives CASSLGTNTEAFF. The variable domain in full, completed from reference TRBV5-1 and TRBJ1-1, reads KAGVTQTPRYLIKTRGQQVTLSCSPISGHRSVSWYQQTPGQGLQFLFEYFSETQRNKGNFPGRFSGRQFSNSRSEMNVSTLELGDSALYLCASSLGTNTEAFFGQGTRLTVV.

The J gene is TRBJ2-3, the V gene TRBV6-6, with 7 nucleotides matching TRBD1. The CDR3 covers 14 residues. CDR1 is MNHNY and CDR2 is SVGAGI in the germline V gene (reference sequence). J gave up 2 bases and V 8 bases, and 7 bases lay outside the gene matches. The CDR3 bases are TGTGCCAGCTCCACCGGGACAGACACAGATACGCAGTATTTT. This encodes CASSTGTDTDTQYF.

CDR3 coding DNA: TGTGCCAGTATGGTGGAGGGACCGGCGAACACCGGGGAGCTGTTTTTT. This codes for CASMVEGPANTGELFF. The rearrangement uses TRBV19 and TRBJ2-2; possibly TRBD2 for D (6 bases). The V and J ends lost 7 bases and 0 bases respectively, with 15 bases between them. The CDR3 contains 16 residues. The germline V gene encodes CDR1 LNHDA and CDR2 SQIVND (reference sequence).

This clone was counted between two and nine times. This may be a read error, as it is one base from a much larger clone. This chain joins TRBV11-2 and TRBJ1-1; D remains unclear. The length of the CDR3 is 12 residues. Germline CDR1 SGHAT, CDR2 FQNNGV. Trimming shortened V by 2 bases and J by 1 base, and 2 bases separated the two germline ends. The CDR3 sequence is CASSLTNTEAFF. CDR3 DNA sequence: TGTGCCAGCAGCTTAACGAACACTGAAGCTTTCTTT.

The chain uses TRBV29-1 and TRBJ1-5, with a weak D call TRBD1 (6 bases). The V end was cut by 4 bases, the J end by 6 bases, with 13 bases between. This CDR3 spans 13 amino acids. The germline CDR1 and CDR2 sequences are SQVTM and ANQGSEA. The CDR3 spells CSVGAGAGQPQHF. The CDR3 DNA follows: TGCAGCGTTGGGGCAGGGGCGGGTCAGCCCCAGCATTTT.

The chain carries TRBV5-6 and TRBJ2-6, with 7 bases aligning to TRBD1. Germline V gives CDR1 SGHDT, CDR2 YYEEEE. The CDR3 contains 17 residues. With V trimmed by 7 bases and J by 0 bases, 10 bases remained unmatched. CDR3 sequence: CASERTGAYSGANVLTF. CDR3 coding DNA: TGTGCCAGCGAGAGAACAGGGGCCTACTCTGGGGCCAACGTCCTGACTTTC.

As concerns this clone: Relative to the germline gene, one junction end is altered; a read error may explain this. The rearrangement links TRBV7-7 to TRBJ2-1; 9 bases map to TRBD2. The V gene's germline CDR1 is SSHAT and CDR2 FNYEAQ (reference sequence). The length of the CDR3 is 15 residues. The CDR3 here is CASSLRLAAYNEQFF. In nucleotides, the CDR3 is TGTGCTAGCAGCCTCAGACTAGCGGCCTACAATGAGCAGTTCTTC.

This rearrangement joins TRBV10-3 to TRBJ1-3; the D gene is possibly TRBD1 (6 bases). CDR1 and CDR2 from the germline V gene are ENHRY and SYGVKD. The CDR3 loop spans 12 amino acids. Deletions cut 6 bases from V and 3 bases from J, with 6 bases between. In DNA form, the CDR3 reads TGTGCCATCAGGGACAGTGGAAACACCATATATTTT. Its protein is CAIRDSGNTIYF.

The rearrangement links TRBV10-3 to TRBJ1-2, with D hard to call. There are 13 residues in the CDR3. V was pared by 0 bases and J by 5 bases, with 7 bases between. Germline lookup yields CDR1 ENHRY and CDR2 SYGVKD. CDR3 nucleotide sequence: TGTGCCATCAGTGAGTCTAAGGAATATGGCTACACCTTC. Protein product: CAISESKEYGYTF.